This entry features one T cell receptor (beta chain) sequence. Its cognate antigen is unknown. The sample is drawn from a study of Graves' ophthalmopathy and Graves' hyperthyroidism. Scientists amplified the TCR beta CDR3 regions from RNA transcripts. The library came from an HTBI-primed first-round RT-PCR and a second-round multiplex PCR. One entry per CDR3 protein, called by TCRdb with MiXCR from the multiplex PCR reads. This table holds around 1.1 million distinct CDR3 sequences, less than 45% found once. The CDR3 extends over 14 amino acids. V lost 6 bases to trimming and J lost 2 bases, with 14 bases between them. Germline CDR1 SGHTA, CDR2 FQGNSA. Study findings and constraints: Discrimination between ophthalmopathy and stable hyperthyroidism by a 13-signature model showed about 88% sensitivity and about 81% specificity.

The chain uses TRBV7-2 and TRBJ2-7; tentative D call: TRBD1 (5 bases). This TCR derives from an adult man with Graves' hyperthyroidism. Material: peripheral blood or thyroid tissue (not recorded which). The CDR3 here is CASRGLGATYEQYF. The DNA for the CDR3 is TGTGCCAGCAGGGGTCTAGGGGCGACCTACGAGCAGTACTTC.